These 30 T cell receptor beta chains came from one sample sequenced in a study of somatic mutations in cytotoxic T cells in rheumatoid arthritis. Measured with immunoSEQ multiplex PCR; TCRdb has only the in-frame clones, and not every one. The data show roughly 4,000 clones, about 70% seen once. Sequenced material: CD8+ T cells sorted from blood. These receptors were obtained from an adult with rheumatoid arthritis.

This sequence joins TRBV21-1 and TRBJ1-1. TRBV21-1 is shown as a pseudogene. The CDR3 loop spans 15 amino acids. The CDR3 nucleotides are TGTGCCAGCAGCAAAGTTACGGGGACGAACACTGAAGCTTTCTTT. It specifies CASSKVTGTNTEAFF.

CDR3 protein: CASTSASGHNEQFF. The CDR3 region has the DNA TGTGCCAGTACCTCGGCTAGCGGTCACAATGAGCAGTTCTTC. The chain combines TRBV19 with TRBJ2-1; TRBD2 aligns across 7 bases. The germline V gene has CDR1 LNHDA and CDR2 SQIVND (reference sequence). Trimming took 7 bases from V and 5 from J; bases not matched to a gene: 8. This CDR3 region has 14 residues. The full variable domain, its missing parts supplied by reference TRBV19 and TRBJ2-1, is DGGITQSPKYLFRKEGQNVTLSCEQNLNHDAMYWYRQDPGQGLRLIYYSQIVNDFQKGDIAEGYSVSREKKESFPLTVTSAQKNPTAFYLCASTSASGHNEQFFGPGTRLTVL.

This clone has more than one count but fewer than ten. The J gene is TRBJ1-5, the V gene TRBV27; D gene uncertain. Germline CDR1 MNHEY, CDR2 SMNVEV (reference sequence). The CDR3 loop spans 12 amino acids. The V gene lost 6 bases and the J gene lost 1 base, with 4 bases spanning the gap. In DNA, the CDR3 is TGTGCCAGCAGCCCGAGCAATCAGCCCCAGCATTTT. It yields the protein CASSPSNQPQHF.

This clone occurred a few times. CDR3 DNA sequence: TGCGCCAGCAGCCAAGACGGGACTAGCGGGAGGGCCGGAGAGCAGTTCTTC. Its translation: CASSQDGTSGRAGEQFF. This sequence joins TRBV4-3 and TRBJ2-1; 16 positions agree with TRBD2. The germline CDR1 and CDR2 sequences are LGHNA and YSLEER. Unmatched junction bases numbered 6, after V lost 0 bases and J lost 10 bases. CDR3 length equals 17 residues.

This rearrangement joins TRBV11-2 to TRBJ2-1, with 12 bases identical to TRBD1. The junction had 11 bases not matched to a gene; V was cut back by 4 bases and J by 1 base. Germline CDR1 reads SGHAT; CDR2 reads FQNNGV. The CDR3 runs 19 residues. This chain's CDR3 is CASSSGGTGGAKSYNEQFF. In nucleotides, the CDR3 is TGTGCCAGCAGCTCGGGGGGGACAGGGGGCGCGAAATCCTACAATGAGCAGTTCTTC.

The chain employs TRBV14 and TRBJ2-1; D not certain. This CDR3 spans 14 amino acids. V was cut by 0 bases and J by 4 bases, with 7 bases left in between. Germline lookup yields CDR1 SGHDN and CDR2 FVKESK. The CDR3 loop reads CASSQDGPYNEQFF. In DNA form, the CDR3 reads TGTGCCAGCAGCCAAGACGGCCCGTACAATGAGCAGTTCTTC.

The rearrangement uses TRBV9 and TRBJ2-1; a weak D match, TRBD2 (7 bases). The germline CDR1 and CDR2 sequences are SGDLS and YYNGEE. Trimming took 3 bases from V and 5 from J, leaving 18 bases between them. The CDR3 sequence is 16 residues long. The CDR3 protein is CASSGSAGGPNNEQFF. The CDR3 coding sequence is TGTGCCAGCAGCGGCTCCGCCGGGGGGCCCAACAATGAGCAGTTCTTC. The whole variable domain, remainder taken from reference TRBV9 and TRBJ2-1, is DSGVTQTPKHLITATGQRVTLRCSPRSGDLSVYWYQQSLDQGLQFLIQYYNGEERAKGNILERFSAQQFPDLHSELNLSSLELGDSALYFCASSGSAGGPNNEQFFGPGTRLTVL.

The gene calls are TRBV7-3 and TRBJ2-3, with 9 bases fitting TRBD2. V shed 2 bases, J shed 3 bases, and the junction held 6 bases outside the gene matches. This CDR3 has 16 amino acids. Looked up from germline, CDR1 is SGHTA and CDR2 is FQGTGA. The DNA of the CDR3 is TGTGCCAGCAGCTTACTCGGCGGGGGGGCGACAGATACGCAGTATTTT. Protein product: CASSLLGGGATDTQYF. Full variable domain (remainder filled in from reference TRBV7-3 and TRBJ2-3): GAGVSQTPSNKVTEKGKYVELRCDPISGHTALYWYRQSLGQGPEFLIYFQGTGAADDSGLPNDRFFAVRPEGSVSTLKIQRTERGDSAVYLCASSLLGGGATDTQYFGPGTRLTVL.

This clone has only one observation. This chain connects TRBV9 to TRBJ2-7; 7 bases are a match to TRBD1. The J segment lost 4 bases and the V segment lost 4 bases, leaving 8 bases of the junction unmatched. From germline, CDR1 is SGDLS and CDR2 YYNGEE. The CDR3 spans 14 residues. The CDR3 DNA sequence: TGTGCCAGCAGCCCAAAGTCAGGGGGTTACGAGCAGTACTTC. Its translation is CASSPKSGGYEQYF.

In the case of this clone: At one end the junction does not follow the germline gene, possibly because of a read error. The chain carries TRBV10-3 and TRBJ2-2, with 10 bases that match TRBD2. The CDR3 runs to 17 residues. CDR1 ENHRY and CDR2 SYGVKD come from the germline V gene. The CDR3 loop reads CVIGFPSGGQNTGELFF. The CDR3 nucleotides are TGTGTCATCGGGTTTCCTAGCGGGGGTCAGAACACCGGGGAGCTGTTTTTT.

As DNA, the CDR3 is TGTGCCATCAGGTTAGACAGGGGAGAGAACACTGAAGCTTTCTTT. Translating it yields CAIRLDRGENTEAFF. V and J are TRBV10-3 and TRBJ1-1; 8 nucleotides line up with TRBD1. There are 15 residues in the CDR3. Germline loops: CDR1 ENHRY, CDR2 SYGVKD. Trimming took 6 bases from V and 1 from J; bases not matched to a gene: 7.

This chain connects TRBV19 to TRBJ1-1, with a tentative D call TRBD1 (5 bases). The V end was cut by 5 bases, the J end by 3 bases, with 19 bases between. Germline assignment: CDR1 LNHDA and CDR2 SQIVND (reference sequence). The CDR3 is made up of 16 amino acids. The chain's CDR3 is CASSYGAGAAHTEAFF. The DNA for the CDR3 is TGTGCCAGTAGTTATGGGGCTGGGGCGGCTCACACTGAAGCTTTCTTT.

The chain recombines TRBV7-9 with TRBJ1-5; D perhaps matches TRBD1 (5 bases). Germline V lookup: CDR1 SEHNR, CDR2 FQNEAQ (reference sequence). The CDR3 extends over 15 amino acids. Trimming took off 5 bases at V and 7 bases at J, with 18 bases between the two ends. The CDR3 DNA follows: TGTGCCAGCAGCCGCGCGGGACCATCTATCCAGCCCCAGCATTTT. Its translation: CASSRAGPSIQPQHF.

The chain has TRBV19 and TRBJ2-7, with 9 bases aligning to TRBD2. The CDR3 sequence is 18 residues long. Trimming at V came to 4 bases and at J to 5 bases, leaving 18 bases not matched to a gene. Germline V gene sequence: CDR1 LNHDA, CDR2 SQIVND (reference sequence). CDR3 nucleotide sequence: TGTGCCAGTAGTAGCAGGGACGGTGCGAGCGGGAGGAGGAACGAGCAGTACTTC. This gives the protein CASSSRDGASGRRNEQYF.

The chain recombines TRBV7-2 with TRBJ2-2; the D gene could be TRBD1 or TRBD2 (6 bases each). Trimming left V 1 base short and J 7 bases short, with 10 bases between. From germline, CDR1 is SGHTA and CDR2 FQGNSA. This CDR3 is built from 14 residues. CDR3 coding DNA: TGTGCCAGCAGCTTAGGACTAGGGGGCGGGGAGCTGTTTTTT. Translation gives CASSLGLGGGELFF.

The CDR3 sequence: CATSRGPSGGYEQYF. The CDR3 DNA reads TGTGCCACCTCTAGGGGTCCTAGCGGGGGGTACGAGCAGTACTTC. The rearrangement joins TRBV11-2 to TRBJ2-7; 11 bases are shared with TRBD2. After removal of 10 bases from V and 4 bases from J, the junction contained 12 bases not matched to a gene. The length of the CDR3 is 15 residues. Germline V gives CDR1 SGHAT, CDR2 FQNNGV.

The V and J genes are TRBV29-1 and TRBJ2-4; no clear D gene. The CDR3 extends over 11 amino acids. Germline-derived CDR1 and CDR2 are SQVTM and ANQGSEA. V gave up 3 bases and J gave up 8 bases, with 8 bases separating them. CDR3 sequence: CSVEDGYIQYF. The DNA of the CDR3 is TGCAGCGTTGAGGACGGGTACATTCAGTACTTC.

The chain employs TRBV7-8 and TRBJ1-6; 9 bases map to TRBD1. Germline CDR1 SGHVS, CDR2 FQNEAQ. The CDR3 has 14 amino acids. V shed 5 bases, J shed 12 bases, and the junction held 8 bases outside the gene matches. The CDR3 DNA reads as TGTGCCAGCAGCCTTGGGACAGGGTGGGAACCCCTCCACTTT. Its protein is CASSLGTGWEPLHF.

The chain combines TRBV28 with TRBJ1-6; the D gene is possibly TRBD1 (5 bases). Germline CDR1 reads MDHEN; CDR2 reads SYDVKM. Trimming left V 6 bases short and J 0 bases short, with 12 bases between. CDR3 length: 16 residues. The CDR3 protein is CASRGLQNSYNSPLHF. The CDR3 DNA reads as TGTGCCAGCAGGGGACTGCAGAACTCCTATAATTCACCCCTCCACTTT.

This clone was seen a handful of times. V gene TRBV19 combines with J gene TRBJ2-7; D ambiguous. Between the trimmed V and J ends, which lost 4 bases and 3 bases, there was a span of 4 bases. Per germline, CDR1 LNHDA and CDR2 SQIVND (reference sequence). This CDR3 has 11 amino acids. CDR3 region: CASSKDYEQYF. Here the CDR3 DNA reads TGTGCCAGTAGTAAGGACTACGAGCAGTACTTC.

V gene TRBV28 combines with J gene TRBJ1-1; D gene unclear. Looked up from germline, CDR1 is MDHEN and CDR2 is SYDVKM. Trimming took 0 bases from V and 5 from J, leaving 13 bases between them. The CDR3 totals 15 residues. CDR3 in amino acids: CASSLWAEGGTEAFF. The CDR3 nucleotides are TGTGCCAGCAGTTTATGGGCGGAAGGAGGGACTGAAGCTTTCTTT.

V usage is TRBV9 and J usage is TRBJ2-1; 13 bases align to TRBD2. Trimming cost V 0 bases and J 8 bases; bases outside gene matches: 2. CDR1 is SGDLS, CDR2 YYNGEE, per germline. The CDR3 is 15 amino acids. CDR3 DNA sequence: TGTGCCAGCAGCGTAGGGACTAGCGGGAGTTATGAGCAGTTCTTC. Its translation is CASSVGTSGSYEQFF.

The chain recombines TRBV6-5 with TRBJ1-2, with D hard to call. Germline values: CDR1 MNHEY, CDR2 SVGAGI. V lost 0 bases to trimming and J lost 8 bases, with 10 bases between them. The CDR3 is made up of 13 amino acids. CDR3: CASSYSTAGGYTF. The DNA of the CDR3 is TGTGCCAGCAGTTACTCCACAGCGGGCGGCTACACCTTC.

CDR3 bases: TGTGCCAGCAGTTACGGAGCGAACACCGGGGAGCTGTTTTTT. Its protein is CASSYGANTGELFF. The gene calls are TRBV6-5 and TRBJ2-2; no definite D call. CDR1 is MNHEY, CDR2 SVGAGI, per germline. Trimming removed 2 bases at V and 0 bases at J, with 4 bases between. This CDR3 region has 14 residues.

This rearrangement joins TRBV7-9 to TRBJ1-2; 8 bases line up with TRBD1. The CDR3 is 15 amino acids. In germline, CDR1 is SEHNR, CDR2 FQNEAQ (reference sequence). Trimming removed 4 bases from V and 3 bases from J; junction bases left unmatched: 7. CDR3 nucleotide sequence: TGTGCCAGCAGCTCCGCGGACAGGGCGGACTATGGCTACACCTTC. It is translated as CASSSADRADYGYTF. Together with reference TRBV7-9 and TRBJ1-2, the CDR3 gives the full variable domain: DTGVSQNPRHKITKRGQNVTFRCDPISEHNRLYWYRQTLGQGPEFLTYFQNEAQLEKSRLLSDRFSAERPKGSFSTLEIQRTEQGDSAMYLCASSSADRADYGYTFGSGTRLTVV.

The chain combines TRBV19 with TRBJ1-1; D uncertain. The germline gives CDR1 LNHDA, CDR2 SQIVND (reference sequence). The V gene lost 7 bases and the J gene lost 1 base, with 13 bases spanning the gap. The CDR3 length is 14 residues. In DNA, the CDR3 is TGTGCCAGTAATTGGGTGGCAGAGAACACTGAAGCTTTCTTT. This translates into CASNWVAENTEAFF.

The J gene is TRBJ2-7, the V gene TRBV2, with TRBD1 matching over 11 bases. Trimming cost V 3 bases and J 7 bases; bases outside gene matches: 5. Germline lookup yields CDR1 SNHLY and CDR2 FYNNEI. The length of the CDR3 is 14 residues. In DNA, the CDR3 is TGTGCCAGCAGTGAGGACAGGGGGCAGGGGGAGCAGTACTTC. It specifies CASSEDRGQGEQYF. Drawing the rest from reference TRBV2 and TRBJ2-7, the complete variable domain is EPEVTQTPSHQVTQMGQEVILRCVPISNHLYFYWYRQILGQKVEFLVSFYNNEISEKSEIFDDQFSVERPDGSNFTLKIRSTKLEDSAMYFCASSEDRGQGEQYFGPGTRLTVT.

The rearrangement links TRBV7-9 to TRBJ2-1, with D perhaps matching TRBD2 (6 bases). The CDR3 totals 15 residues. In germline, CDR1 is SEHNR, CDR2 FQNEAQ (reference sequence). V was pared by 3 bases and J by 9 bases, with 18 bases between. The CDR3 DNA sequence: TGTGCCAGCAGCTTTCCCGGGACCCTCGGGGGTGAGCAGTTCTTC. Residues: CASSFPGTLGGEQFF. The full variable domain, with the rest looked up from reference TRBV7-9 and TRBJ2-1, is DTGVSQNPRHKITKRGQNVTFRCDPISEHNRLYWYRQTLGQGPEFLTYFQNEAQLEKSRLLSDRFSAERPKGSFSTLEIQRTEQGDSAMYLCASSFPGTLGGEQFFGPGTRLTVL.

This clone was seen a few times. The rearrangement uses TRBV7-9 and TRBJ2-2, with TRBD2 identical over 13 bases. The CDR3 is 17 residues long. Germline lookup yields CDR1 SEHNR and CDR2 FQNEAQ (reference sequence). J lost 5 bases, V lost 5 bases, and 8 bases had no gene match. In nucleotides, the CDR3 is TGTGCCAGCAGCCCCAAGGGACTAGCGGGGAGGACCGGGGAGCTGTTTTTT. Amino acid sequence: CASSPKGLAGRTGELFF.

This clone has only a few counts. The V call is TRBV28, the J call TRBJ1-3, with a possible D match to TRBD1 (5 bases). This CDR3 spans 15 amino acids. Trimming removed 6 bases from V and 3 bases from J, with 15 bases in between. Germline lookup yields CDR1 MDHEN and CDR2 SYDVKM. CDR3 region: CASSPSWGRGNTIYF. The CDR3 coding sequence is TGTGCCAGCAGCCCCTCTTGGGGACGTGGAAACACCATATATTTT.